What follows are 20 T cell receptor beta chains derived from one specimen sequenced in a study of cytomegalovirus exposure and HLA in healthy donors. The protocol was immunoSEQ multiplex PCR, while the TCRdb copy is restricted to in-frame clones and leaves out a portion. The table lists 150,000 to 200,000 clones, 80% to 90% of them singletons. Sequencing used PBMCs. The receptors originated from a woman aged 25 to 39 in good health and CMV-seronegative.

This clone has a single count. V gene TRBV5-8 combines with J gene TRBJ1-2, with 7 bases aligning to TRBD1. The CDR3 has 17 residues. Germline lookup yields CDR1 SGHTS and CDR2 YDEGEE. Germline trimming cut 0 bases from V and 5 bases from J; bases unmatched to any gene: 13. For the CDR3, the DNA is TGTGCCAGCAGCTTGGAGGGGTCAGGGGGGCGATGGTATGGCTACACCTTC. This gives the protein CASSLEGSGGRWYGYTF.

A single count supports this clone. In nucleotides, the CDR3 is TGTGCCAGCAGATGGGACCCCTCGAAGCCCCAGCATTTT. This gives the protein CASRWDPSKPQHF. The chain uses TRBV6-1 and TRBJ1-5, with a possible D match to TRBD1 (5 bases). Trimming removed 6 bases from V and 8 bases from J, with 14 bases in between. CDR3 size: 13 residues. CDR1 and CDR2 from the germline V gene are MNHNS and SASEGT.

The chain links TRBV15 to TRBJ2-3; 7 bases line up with TRBD1. The CDR3 runs to 15 residues. Germline V gene lookup returns CDR1 LNHNV and CDR2 YYDKDF (reference sequence). Germline trimming cut 5 bases from V and 0 bases from J; bases unmatched to any gene: 5. CDR3 sequence (DNA): TGTGCCACCAGCCCCCGGGACAGTAGCACAGATACGCAGTATTTT. Its translation is CATSPRDSSTDTQYF.

The CDR3 bases are TGTGCCAGTAGTATCATGGCTCAGCCCCAGCATTTT. It translates to CASSIMAQPQHF. The rearrangement uses TRBV19 and TRBJ1-5; D is unclear. The germline V and J ends were trimmed by 3 bases and 6 bases, with 6 bases remaining between them. Germline CDR1 and CDR2: LNHDA and SQIVND (reference sequence). The CDR3 length is 12 residues.

V and J are TRBV18 and TRBJ1-1, with unresolved D. The germline V gene has CDR1 KGHSH and CDR2 LQKENI. Trimming shortened V by 1 base and J by 7 bases, and 4 bases separated the two germline ends. The CDR3 contains 11 residues. For the CDR3, the DNA is TGTGCCAGCTCACCACTGGGTGAAGCTTTCTTT. The encoded protein is CASSPLGEAFF.

The rearrangement uses TRBV2 and TRBJ1-6; D not certain. Germline-derived CDR1 and CDR2 are SNHLY and FYNNEI. V was trimmed by 3 bases and J by 10 bases, leaving 13 bases between them. This CDR3 is built from 14 residues. DNA for the CDR3: TGTGCCAGCAGTGATTTACCTGGTGGGTCACCCCTCCACTTT. It translates to CASSDLPGGSPLHF.

The chain recombines TRBV7-2 with TRBJ1-5, with D tentatively TRBD1 (5 bases). The CDR3 consists of 15 residues. Germline CDR1 and CDR2: SGHTA and FQGNSA. Trimming pared 1 base from V and 9 bases from J, leaving 16 bases between. As DNA, the CDR3 is TGTGCCAGCAGCTTAGAAGTAACGGGGGGTGGGCCCCAGCATTTT. Residues: CASSLEVTGGGPQHF.

The chain uses TRBV16 and TRBJ1-1, with D hard to call. With 4 bases removed from V and 1 base from J, the gap between germline ends came to 4 bases. Germline-derived CDR1 and CDR2 are KGHSY and FQNENV. The CDR3 contains 12 residues. The CDR3 nucleotides read TGTGCCAGCAGCCCGGGGAACACTGAAGCTTTCTTT. This gives the protein CASSPGNTEAFF.

The chain carries TRBV2 and TRBJ2-7; tentative D call: TRBD1 (5 bases). CDR1 is SNHLY and CDR2 is FYNNEI in the germline V gene. The CDR3 runs to 13 residues. The germline V and J ends were trimmed by 6 bases and 3 bases, with 12 bases remaining between them. CDR3 protein: CASRTGPGYEQYF. In nucleotides, the CDR3 is TGTGCCAGCAGAACAGGACCGGGCTACGAGCAGTACTTC.

The rearrangement joins TRBV6-1 to TRBJ2-7; 12 bases align to TRBD2. This CDR3 is 14 amino acids long. V shed 7 bases, J shed 3 bases, and the junction held 4 bases outside the gene matches. Germline V gene data show CDR1 as MNHNS and CDR2 as SASEGT. CDR3 in DNA: TGTGCCAGCAAGATACTAGCGGGAGGCTACGAGCAGTACTTC. Its translation is CASKILAGGYEQYF.

The CDR3 DNA reads as TGTGCCAGTAGTAACGGGGTCGATGGCTACACCTTC. Amino acids: CASSNGVDGYTF. V usage is TRBV19 and J usage is TRBJ1-2, with D uncertain. The CDR3 covers 12 residues. Germline values: CDR1 LNHDA, CDR2 SQIVND (reference sequence). Trimming took 4 bases from V and 6 from J, leaving 9 bases between them.

The rearrangement uses TRBV18 and TRBJ1-5; D is unclear. This CDR3 is 16 amino acids long. From germline, CDR1 is KGHSH and CDR2 LQKENI. V lost 3 bases to trimming and J lost 4 bases, with 16 bases between them. The CDR3 region has the DNA TGTGCCAGCTCACCCGGAAGGACGGGGAAGAATCAGCCCCAGCATTTT. Translating it yields CASSPGRTGKNQPQHF.

The chain's CDR3 is CASRRTGTDTQYF. In nucleotides, the CDR3 is TGTGCCAGCAGACGAACAGGGACGGATACGCAGTATTTT. The V call is TRBV7-2, the J call TRBJ2-3; maybe TRBD1 (6 bases). V dropped 6 bases and J dropped 6 bases, with 13 bases sitting between them. The CDR3 totals 13 residues. Germline V gene lookup returns CDR1 SGHTA and CDR2 FQGNSA.

The chain joins TRBV15 to TRBJ2-4; 10 bases match TRBD1. V shed 3 bases and J 6 bases; nucleotides not matched to a gene: 11. Germline loops: CDR1 LNHNV, CDR2 YYDKDF (reference sequence). This CDR3 is 17 amino acids long. CDR3 sequence reads: CATSSTDRGFRRNIQYF. In DNA, the CDR3 is TGTGCCACCAGCAGTACGGACAGGGGGTTTCGGCGAAACATTCAGTACTTC.

This chain connects TRBV30 to TRBJ2-2; 8 bases line up with TRBD2. From germline, CDR1 is GTSNPN and CDR2 SVGIG (reference sequence). The CDR3 is made up of 14 amino acids. J was trimmed by 4 bases and V by 8 bases; bases with no gene match: 9. CDR3 sequence: CAGAREVSTGELFF. The CDR3 DNA reads as TGTGCCGGGGCGCGGGAGGTTTCCACCGGGGAGCTGTTTTTT.

The V gene is TRBV5-1, the J gene TRBJ2-7; D could derive from TRBD1 or TRBD2 (7 bases each). The germline CDR1 and CDR2 sequences are SGHRS and YFSETQ. The length of the CDR3 is 15 residues. Deletions cut 1 base from V and 2 bases from J, with 13 bases between. As DNA, the CDR3 is TGCGCCAGCAGCTTGTGGGGGGGACAGACCTACGAGCAGTACTTC. As protein: CASSLWGGQTYEQYF.

This clone appeared once. J is TRBJ2-7 and V is TRBV7-3; 9 nucleotides line up with TRBD2. Germline CDR1 reads SGHTA; CDR2 reads FQGTGA. The trim removed 4 bases at V and 5 bases at J, leaving 6 bases unmatched. The CDR3 length is 14 residues. The CDR3 bases are TGTGCCAGCAGCTATAGCGGGGGTTCAGACGAGCAGTACTTC. It is translated as CASSYSGGSDEQYF.

This rearrangement joins TRBV4-3 to TRBJ2-1; 10 bases agree with TRBD2. CDR1 and CDR2 (germline): LGHNA, YSLEER. V was pared by 3 bases and J by 4 bases, with 6 bases of the junction left unmatched. The CDR3 loop spans 16 amino acids. The CDR3: CASSQGTSGAYNEQFF. In DNA form, the CDR3 reads TGCGCCAGCAGCCAGGGTACTAGCGGGGCGTACAATGAGCAGTTCTTC.

The genes are TRBV19 and TRBJ1-1; weak D call: TRBD1 (6 bases). This CDR3 spans 15 amino acids. The germline gives CDR1 LNHDA, CDR2 SQIVND (reference sequence). V lost 3 bases, J lost 6 bases, and 17 bases lay in between. The DNA of the CDR3 is TGTGCCAGTAGTATCGGGGGCAGTCAAGGCCCTGAAGCTTTCTTT. The encoded protein is CASSIGGSQGPEAFF.

The J gene is TRBJ2-7, the V gene TRBV27; D not certain. Trimming left V 5 bases short and J 3 bases short, with 14 bases between. Germline CDR1 MNHEY, CDR2 SMNVEV (reference sequence). The CDR3 contains 14 residues. The CDR3 nucleotides read TGTGCCAGCAGTCCTTCGGGCTTCGGCTACGAGCAGTACTTC. Protein: CASSPSGFGYEQYF.